This T cell receptor beta chain was observed in a study of blood T cells in healthy people across ages. Primers used in a second PCR of about 7 to 12 cycles were a sample-barcoded 5' primer and a J-beta primer mix. Paired-end reads containing CDR3 totaled no fewer than 2.5 million for each sample. TCRdb ran MiXCR on the 5' RACE reads and lists one entry per CDR3 protein. The repertoire holds about 930,000 distinct CDR3 sequences, with around 29% as singletons. The CDR3 has 18 amino acids. Germline loops: CDR1 SGHRS, CDR2 YFSETQ. J was trimmed by 2 bases and V by 6 bases; bases with no gene match: 13. The donors, all healthy, were Caucasians living in Russia, aged roughly 6 to 100. Per sample, at least 6 micrograms of total RNA were extracted. This clonotype appeared a few times. These data were likewise used in another study, on T cells of mothers and their children. In that study: For unrelated pairs as for related ones, thymic selection shapes TCR recombination output similarly.

Sample: blood. The chain recombines TRBV5-1 with TRBJ2-3, with 12 bases lining up with TRBD2. The TCR sequence derives from a middle-aged woman in good health. The CDR3 loop reads CASTPGLAGGRFTDTQYF. Here the CDR3 DNA reads TGCGCCAGCACCCCCGGGCTAGCGGGGGGGAGGTTCACAGATACGCAGTATTTT.